One and the same sample provided the 9 T cell receptor beta chains below, sequenced in a study of T cells in Graves' hyperthyroidism and ophthalmopathy. RNA transcripts were the template for amplifying TCR beta CDR3 regions. The primer set for the first-round RT-PCR of the TCR CDR3 was HTBI. In TCRdb, the multiplex PCR reads were re-called with MiXCR into one record per CDR3 protein. The sample lists 500,000 or so distinct CDR3 sequences; roughly 18% were seen once. Sequenced sample: blood. These receptors all stem from a woman aged 18 to 35 with Graves' ophthalmopathy.

The chain uses TRBV19 and TRBJ1-3; the D is unclear. Per germline, CDR1 LNHDA and CDR2 SQIVND (reference sequence). V was cut by 8 bases and J by 0 bases, with 11 bases left in between. This CDR3 is built from 14 residues. DNA of the CDR3: TGTGCCAGTGACGACCGATACTCTGGAAACACCATATATTTT. Translating it yields CASDDRYSGNTIYF.

At least ten counts were recorded for this clonotype. The V and J genes are TRBV2 and TRBJ2-3; possibly TRBD2 for D (6 bases). Trimming removed 4 bases at V and 2 bases at J, with 22 bases between. The CDR3 extends over 18 amino acids. Per the germline V gene, CDR1 is SNHLY and CDR2 is FYNNEI. The CDR3 DNA follows: TGTGCCAGCAGTGGCCGTAAGGTAGCGGTAACCCTCACAGATACGCAGTATTTT. Protein product: CASSGRKVAVTLTDTQYF.

This clonotype came up many times. The V gene is TRBV7-3, the J gene TRBJ2-5, with 11 bases identical to TRBD2. The germline V gene has CDR1 SGHTA and CDR2 FQGTGA. The CDR3 is 14 residues long. The V segment lost 4 bases and the J segment 4 bases; nucleotides outside the gene matches: 2. CDR3 in amino acids: CASSYGLAGETQYF. CDR3 DNA sequence: TGTGCCAGCAGCTACGGACTAGCGGGAGAGACCCAGTACTTC.

The chain has TRBV28 and TRBJ2-1, with D possibly TRBD2 on 6 matching bases. V was cut by 5 bases and J by 4 bases, with 12 bases left in between. Germline loops: CDR1 MDHEN, CDR2 SYDVKM. The CDR3 extends over 14 amino acids. CDR3 bases: TGTGCCAGCAGTATTACCGGGACTTACAATGAGCAGTTCTTC. It encodes CASSITGTYNEQFF.

A few counts support this clonotype. V usage is TRBV3-1 and J usage is TRBJ1-3; 11 bases map to TRBD1. V dropped 5 bases and J dropped 5; count of bases not matched to a gene: 8. Germline CDR1 is LGHDT and CDR2 is YNNKEL (reference sequence). This CDR3 is built from 16 residues. CDR3 DNA: TGTGCCAGCAGCGGGTGGACAGGGGGCTTCAGAAACACCATATATTTT. It yields the protein CASSGWTGGFRNTIYF. Full variable domain (remainder filled in from reference TRBV3-1 and TRBJ1-3): DTAVSQTPKYLVTQMGNDKSIKCEQNLGHDTMYWYKQDSKKFLKIMFSYNNKELIINETVPNRFSPKSPDKAHLNLHINSLELGDSAVYFCASSGWTGGFRNTIYFGEGSWLTVV.

This clonotype was seen at least ten times. CDR3 DNA sequence: TGTGCCAGCAGTTTTGCCGGCGGGAGGAGGGAGACCCAGTACTTC. This encodes CASSFAGGRRETQYF. The V call is TRBV28, the J call TRBJ2-5; 8 nucleotides match TRBD2. The V gene's germline CDR1 is MDHEN and CDR2 SYDVKM. This CDR3 is built from 15 residues. The J segment lost 5 bases and the V segment lost 3 bases, leaving 8 bases of the junction unmatched.

This clonotype has a handful of counts. The V call is TRBV15, the J call TRBJ1-1; D unresolved. This CDR3 comprises 15 residues. Germline CDR1 reads LNHNV; CDR2 reads YYDKDF (reference sequence). V was shortened by 4 bases and J by 0 bases, with 12 bases between the two germline ends. The CDR3 coding sequence is TGTGCCACCAGCAAAGGACGGTCCTTGAACACTGAAGCTTTCTTT. Amino acid sequence: CATSKGRSLNTEAFF.

This clonotype was recorded many times. V gene TRBV11-1 combines with J gene TRBJ2-3; TRBD2 aligns across 12 bases. After removal of 5 bases from V and 3 bases from J, the junction contained 3 bases not matched to a gene. The CDR3 sequence is 15 residues long. Germline CDR1 is SGHAT and CDR2 is FQDESV (reference sequence). CDR3 loop: CASSTGLAGTDTQYF. Written as DNA, the CDR3 is TGTGCCAGCAGCACCGGACTAGCGGGAACAGATACGCAGTATTTT.

This clonotype was seen more than once but under ten times. The chain employs TRBV13 and TRBJ2-5, with D possibly being TRBD2 (5 bases). This CDR3 contains 14 residues. Germline lookup yields CDR1 PRHDT and CDR2 FYEKMQ (reference sequence). V shed 5 bases and J shed 2 bases, with 12 bases lying between them. CDR3 protein: CASSLGVGQETQYF. The CDR3 DNA reads TGTGCCAGCAGCCTCGGGGTAGGACAAGAGACCCAGTACTTC.